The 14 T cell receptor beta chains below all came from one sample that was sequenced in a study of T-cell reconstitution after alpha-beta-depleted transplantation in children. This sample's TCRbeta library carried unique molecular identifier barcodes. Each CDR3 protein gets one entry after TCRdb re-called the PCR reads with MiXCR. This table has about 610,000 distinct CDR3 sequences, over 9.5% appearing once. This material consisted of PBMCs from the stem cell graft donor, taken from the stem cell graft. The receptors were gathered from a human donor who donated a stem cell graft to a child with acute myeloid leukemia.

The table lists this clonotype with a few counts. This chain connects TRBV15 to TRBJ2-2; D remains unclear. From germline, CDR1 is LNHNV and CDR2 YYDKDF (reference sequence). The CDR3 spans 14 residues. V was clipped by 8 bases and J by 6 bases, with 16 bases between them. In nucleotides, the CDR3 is TGTGCCACCGGTCTGGGGTTCTCATCCGGGGAGCTGTTTTTT. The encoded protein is CATGLGFSSGELFF.

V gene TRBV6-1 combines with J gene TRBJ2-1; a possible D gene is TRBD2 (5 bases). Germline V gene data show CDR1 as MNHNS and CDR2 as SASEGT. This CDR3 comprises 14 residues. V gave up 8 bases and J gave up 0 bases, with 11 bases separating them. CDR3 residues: CASRRTVSYNEQFF. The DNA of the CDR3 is TGTGCCAGCCGCCGGACTGTCTCCTACAATGAGCAGTTCTTC.

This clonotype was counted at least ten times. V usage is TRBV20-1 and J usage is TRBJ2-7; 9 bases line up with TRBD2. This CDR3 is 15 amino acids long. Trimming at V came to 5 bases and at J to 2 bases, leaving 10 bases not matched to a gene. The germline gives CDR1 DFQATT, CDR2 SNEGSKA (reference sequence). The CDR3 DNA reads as TGCAGTGCTGGCCGTATCAAGCGGGGGGCCTACGAGCAGTACTTC. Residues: CSAGRIKRGAYEQYF.

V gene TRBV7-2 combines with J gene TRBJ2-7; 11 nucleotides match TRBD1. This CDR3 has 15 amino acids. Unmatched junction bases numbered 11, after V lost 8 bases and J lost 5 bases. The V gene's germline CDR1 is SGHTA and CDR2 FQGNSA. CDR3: CASEVPGTGGNEQYF. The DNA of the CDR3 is TGTGCCAGCGAGGTACCCGGGACAGGGGGTAACGAGCAGTACTTC.

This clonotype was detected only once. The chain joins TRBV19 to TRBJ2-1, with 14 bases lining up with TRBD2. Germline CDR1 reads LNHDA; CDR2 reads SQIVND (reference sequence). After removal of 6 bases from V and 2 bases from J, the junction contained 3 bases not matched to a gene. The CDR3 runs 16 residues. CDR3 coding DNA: TGTGCCAGTAGGGGACTAGCGGGAGCAACCTACAATGAGCAGTTCTTC. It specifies CASRGLAGATYNEQFF.

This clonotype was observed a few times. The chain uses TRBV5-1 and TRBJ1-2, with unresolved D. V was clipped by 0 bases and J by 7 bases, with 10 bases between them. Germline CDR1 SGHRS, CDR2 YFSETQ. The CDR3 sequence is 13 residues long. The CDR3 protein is CASSLEGNGGYTF. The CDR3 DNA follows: TGCGCCAGCAGCTTGGAAGGGAATGGTGGCTACACCTTC.

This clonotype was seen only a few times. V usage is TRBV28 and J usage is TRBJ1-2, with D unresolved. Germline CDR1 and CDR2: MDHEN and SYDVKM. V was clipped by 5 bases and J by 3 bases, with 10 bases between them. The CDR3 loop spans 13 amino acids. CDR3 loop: CASSVAGDYGYTF. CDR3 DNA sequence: TGTGCCAGCAGTGTAGCGGGAGACTATGGCTACACCTTC.

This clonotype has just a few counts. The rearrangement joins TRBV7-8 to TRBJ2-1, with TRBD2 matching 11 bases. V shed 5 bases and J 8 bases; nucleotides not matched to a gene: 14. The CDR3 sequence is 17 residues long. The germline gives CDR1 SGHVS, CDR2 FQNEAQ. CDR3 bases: TGTGCCAGCAGCCCTATGGCACTAGCGGGAGTAACGGATGAGCAGTTCTTC. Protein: CASSPMALAGVTDEQFF.

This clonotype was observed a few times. The CDR3 loop is CASLGRGEQYF. In DNA, the CDR3 is TGTGCCAGCTTGGGTAGAGGCGAGCAGTACTTC. The J gene is TRBJ2-7, the V gene TRBV7-2, with no clear D. The CDR3 runs 11 residues. The V gene lost 8 bases and the J gene lost 6 bases, with 11 bases spanning the gap. Germline V gene lookup returns CDR1 SGHTA and CDR2 FQGNSA.

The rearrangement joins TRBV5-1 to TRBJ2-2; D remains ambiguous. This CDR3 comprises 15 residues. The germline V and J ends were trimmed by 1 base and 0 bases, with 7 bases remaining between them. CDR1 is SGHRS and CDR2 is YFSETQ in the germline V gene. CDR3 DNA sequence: TGCGCCAGCAGCTTGCTTTCTTCGAACACCGGGGAGCTGTTTTTT. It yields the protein CASSLLSSNTGELFF.

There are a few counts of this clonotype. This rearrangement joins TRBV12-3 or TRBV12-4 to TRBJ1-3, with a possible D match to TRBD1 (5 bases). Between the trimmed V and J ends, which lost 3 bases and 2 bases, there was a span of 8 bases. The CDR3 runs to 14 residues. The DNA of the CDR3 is TGTGCCAGCAGTTTTTGGGGGACTGGAAACACCATATATTTT. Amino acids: CASSFWGTGNTIYF.

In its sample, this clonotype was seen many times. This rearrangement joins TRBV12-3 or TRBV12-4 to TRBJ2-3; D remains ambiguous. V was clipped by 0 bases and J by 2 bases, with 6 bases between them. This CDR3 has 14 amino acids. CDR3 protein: CASSLAGITDTQYF. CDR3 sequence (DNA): TGTGCCAGCAGTTTAGCGGGGATCACAGATACGCAGTATTTT.

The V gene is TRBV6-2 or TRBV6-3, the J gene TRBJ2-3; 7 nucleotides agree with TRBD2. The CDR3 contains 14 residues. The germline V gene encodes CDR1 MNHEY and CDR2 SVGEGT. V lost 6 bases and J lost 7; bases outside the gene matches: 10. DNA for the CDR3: TGTGCCAGCAGGCCTACCGGGGGGAGGTATACGCAGTATTTT. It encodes CASRPTGGRYTQYF.

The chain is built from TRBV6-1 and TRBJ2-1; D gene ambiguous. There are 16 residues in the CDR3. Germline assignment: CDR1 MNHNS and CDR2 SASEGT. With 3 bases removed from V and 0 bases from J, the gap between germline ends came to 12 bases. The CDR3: CASSDDQVRSYNEQFF. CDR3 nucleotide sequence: TGTGCCAGCAGTGACGATCAGGTCCGCTCCTACAATGAGCAGTTCTTC.